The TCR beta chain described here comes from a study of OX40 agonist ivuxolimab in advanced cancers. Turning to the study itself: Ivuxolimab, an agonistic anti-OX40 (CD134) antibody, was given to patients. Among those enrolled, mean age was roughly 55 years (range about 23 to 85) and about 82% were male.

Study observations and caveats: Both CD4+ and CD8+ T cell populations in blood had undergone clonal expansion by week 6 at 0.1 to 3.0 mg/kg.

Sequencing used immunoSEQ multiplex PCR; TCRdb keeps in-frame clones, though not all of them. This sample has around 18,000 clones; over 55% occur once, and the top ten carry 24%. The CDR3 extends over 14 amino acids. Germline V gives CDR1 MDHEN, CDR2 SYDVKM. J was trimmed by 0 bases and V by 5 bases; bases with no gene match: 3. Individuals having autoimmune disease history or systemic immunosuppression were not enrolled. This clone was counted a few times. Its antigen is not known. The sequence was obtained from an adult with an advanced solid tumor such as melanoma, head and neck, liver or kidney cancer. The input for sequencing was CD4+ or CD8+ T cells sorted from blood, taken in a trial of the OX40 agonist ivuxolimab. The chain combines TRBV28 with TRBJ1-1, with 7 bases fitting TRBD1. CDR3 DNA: TGTGCCAGCAGTCCTGACAGGGTGAACACTGAAGCTTTCTTT. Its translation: CASSPDRVNTEAFF.